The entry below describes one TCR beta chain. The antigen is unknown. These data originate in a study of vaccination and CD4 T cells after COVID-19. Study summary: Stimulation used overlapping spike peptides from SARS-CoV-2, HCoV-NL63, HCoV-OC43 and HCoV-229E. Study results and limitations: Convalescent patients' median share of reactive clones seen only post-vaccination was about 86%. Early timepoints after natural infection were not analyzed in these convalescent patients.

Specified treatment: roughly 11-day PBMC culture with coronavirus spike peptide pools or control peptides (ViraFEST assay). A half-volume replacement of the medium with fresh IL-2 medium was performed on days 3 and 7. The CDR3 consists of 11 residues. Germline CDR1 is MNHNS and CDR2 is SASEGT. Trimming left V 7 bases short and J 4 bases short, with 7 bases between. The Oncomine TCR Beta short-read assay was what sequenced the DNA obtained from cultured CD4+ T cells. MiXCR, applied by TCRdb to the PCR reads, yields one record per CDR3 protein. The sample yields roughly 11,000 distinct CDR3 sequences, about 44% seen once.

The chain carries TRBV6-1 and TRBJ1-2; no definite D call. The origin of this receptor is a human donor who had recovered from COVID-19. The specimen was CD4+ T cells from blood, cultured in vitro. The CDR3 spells CASNGGYGYTF. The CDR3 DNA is TGTGCCAGCAACGGAGGCTATGGCTACACCTTC.